Described below is a single T cell receptor beta chain sequence and its context. Profiling relied on immunoSEQ multiplex PCR, and the TCRdb table lists in-frame clones only, not all of them. The table lists approximately 440,000 clones, about 92% of them singletons. This sample is part of a study of blood T cell repertoires in COVID-19. Study in general: Acute-phase and convalescent COVID-19 samples originated in the United States, Italy and Spain.

The J segment lost 4 bases and the V segment lost 3 bases, leaving 5 bases of the junction unmatched. Per germline, CDR1 SGHRS and CDR2 YFSETQ. This CDR3 has 16 residues. The TCR sequence derives from a man between 18 and 29 years old who had recovered from COVID-19. The genes are TRBV5-1 and TRBJ2-3, with TRBD2 identical over 13 bases. The material sequenced was PBMCs or T cells enriched from blood (not recorded which). The CDR3 loop is CASSSRLAGGSDTQYF. CDR3 in DNA: TGCGCCAGCAGCTCCCGACTAGCGGGAGGTTCAGATACGCAGTATTTT.